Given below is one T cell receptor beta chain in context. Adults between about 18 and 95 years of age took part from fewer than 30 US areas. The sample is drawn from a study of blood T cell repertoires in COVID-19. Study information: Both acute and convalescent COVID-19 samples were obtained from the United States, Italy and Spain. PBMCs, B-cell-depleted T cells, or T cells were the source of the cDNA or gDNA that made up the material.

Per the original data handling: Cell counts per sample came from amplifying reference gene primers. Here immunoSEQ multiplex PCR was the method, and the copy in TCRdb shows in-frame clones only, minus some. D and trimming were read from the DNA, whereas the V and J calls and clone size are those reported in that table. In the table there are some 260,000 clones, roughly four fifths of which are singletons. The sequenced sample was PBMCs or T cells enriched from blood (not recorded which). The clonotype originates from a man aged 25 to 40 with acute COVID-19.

The CDR3 protein is CASSERTGEGYTF. As DNA, the CDR3 is TGTGCCAGCAGTGAAAGGACAGGGGAGGGCTACACCTTC. The chain couples TRBV12-3 or TRBV12-4 to TRBJ1-2; 9 positions agree with TRBD1. This CDR3 has 13 amino acids. V was pared by 5 bases and J by 8 bases, with 6 bases of the junction left unmatched.